This paragraph reports one TCR beta chain. Its antigen is not yet known. No base qualities exist here, and no much larger clone lies one base off it. The data are from a study of radiotherapy plus CTLA-4 blockade in lung cancer (dated by TCRdb to between 2018 and 2020). With regard to the full study: Objective responses were observed in 18% of enrolled patients, and disease control was achieved in less than 40%. General findings and caveats noted by the study authors: Early dynamic changes in blood T cell clones, together with increased serum interferon-beta after radiation, were reported as the strongest predictors of response. TCR clones derived from tumors expanded in peripheral blood after treatment with radiotherapy and ipilimumab.

In this study, focal radiation therapy paired with CTLA-4 blockade (ipilimumab) was tested in patients who had chemo-refractory metastatic non-small-cell lung cancer. The library was prepared using the immunoSEQ multiplex PCR assay. TCRdb's version of the immuneACCESS table is confined to in-frame rearrangements and falls short of the full clone set. An unresolved V gene accounts for under half of the shortfall where checked; the remainder is of unknown origin. The sample table contains fewer than 40,000 clones; only one count was recorded for 79% of them. The ten largest clones add up to about 25% of the sample. In the germline V gene (reference sequence), CDR1 corresponds to SEHNR and CDR2 to FQNEAQ. Trimming accounts for 5 bases at V and 7 bases at J, while the number of junction bases matched to no gene is 8. From its cysteine to its phenylalanine, the CDR3 spans 14 amino acids. Of the read, only the CDR3 DNA is kept; its 42 bases are in frame from base 1.

The sequence was obtained from a human donor with non-small cell lung cancer that progressed on radiotherapy plus ipilimumab. The sample consisted of peripheral blood, taken from a patient treated with radiotherapy plus ipilimumab. The rearrangement joined TRBV7-9 to TRBJ1-5; 7 central nucleotides agree with TRBD1. The DNA sequence follows: TGTGCCAGCAGCGGTACTCGACAGGGCCAGCCCCAGCATTTT. The resulting protein is CASSGTRQGQPQHF. Joined to the reference TRBV7-9 and TRBJ1-5 proteins, this CDR3 gives the full variable domain: DTGVSQNPRHKITKRGQNVTFRCDPISEHNRLYWYRQTLGQGPEFLTYFQNEAQLEKSRLLSDRFSAERPKGSFSTLEIQRTEQGDSAMYLCASSGTRQGQPQHFGDGTRLSIL.